A single sample gave rise to the 10 T cell receptor beta chains below, sequenced in a study of regulatory T cells in long-lasting Graves disease. Researchers made TCR beta libraries by using iRepertoire HTBI primers and running Arm-PCR on CDR3 regions. From the multiplex PCR reads, TCRdb called clonotypes with MiXCR, one entry per CDR3 protein. The table includes under 700,000 distinct CDR3 sequences, roughly 16% detected once. As for time point: newly diagnosed GD, antithyroid drugs for less than 3 months. PBMCs provided the RNA from which the TCR library was made. The same data also went into a second study, on T cells in Graves' hyperthyroidism and ophthalmopathy.

This specimen consisted of peripheral blood mononuclear cells (PBMCs), obtained at new diagnosis, from a patient treated with antithyroid drugs. The receptors originated from a woman aged 35 to 60 with Graves disease.

This clonotype has just a few counts. This rearrangement joins TRBV6-2 or TRBV6-3 to TRBJ2-2, with 7 bases fitting TRBD1. The V segment lost 6 bases and the J segment 7 bases; nucleotides outside the gene matches: 8. The CDR3 has 14 residues. Germline CDR1 is MNHEY and CDR2 is SVGEGT. In nucleotides, the CDR3 is TGTGCCAGCAGGGAGACAGGGTTGCTCGGGGAGCTGTTTTTT. It yields the protein CASRETGLLGELFF.

This clonotype has just a few counts. This sequence joins TRBV6-1 and TRBJ1-2; D perhaps matches TRBD1 (5 bases). The CDR3 is made up of 15 amino acids. The germline V and J ends were trimmed by 7 bases and 0 bases, with 15 bases remaining between them. CDR1 is MNHNS, CDR2 SASEGT, per germline. DNA of the CDR3: TGTGCCAGCATAGCGGGGGGGGGAGCTAACTATGGCTACACCTTC. It encodes CASIAGGGANYGYTF.

This clonotype was detected only a few times. DNA for the CDR3: TGTGCCACCTCACCGAGACAGGGGCAGACAGATACGCAGTATTTT. Protein: CATSPRQGQTDTQYF. The rearrangement links TRBV6-1 to TRBJ2-3, with 8 bases matching TRBD1. J gave up 3 bases and V 10 bases, and 12 bases lay outside the gene matches. CDR1 MNHNS and CDR2 SASEGT come from the germline V gene. The CDR3 length is 15 residues.

The chain carries TRBV14 and TRBJ2-1; weak D call: TRBD1 (6 bases). CDR1 is SGHDN, CDR2 FVKESK, per germline. This CDR3 is 15 amino acids long. Trimming pared 1 base from V and 8 bases from J, leaving 15 bases between. The CDR3 coding sequence is TGTGCCAGCAGCCAAGGGGCGCCAGGGGTCCATGAGCAGTTCTTC. Amino acid sequence: CASSQGAPGVHEQFF.

This clonotype was observed many times. CDR3 amino acids: CASSFTAGGDTEAFF. The DNA of the CDR3 is TGTGCCAGCAGCTTCACCGCCGGGGGGGACACTGAAGCTTTCTTT. This chain joins TRBV11-2 and TRBJ1-1; tentatively, D is TRBD1 (5 bases). The CDR3 spans 15 residues. V lost 3 bases, J lost 3 bases, and 14 bases lay in between. CDR1 SGHAT and CDR2 FQNNGV come from the germline V gene.

This clonotype was counted many times. The CDR3 DNA sequence: TGCAGTGCTAGGGTCCCAGGGGTTGGAAATGAGCAGTTCTTC. Residues: CSARVPGVGNEQFF. The gene calls are TRBV20-1 and TRBJ2-1; the D gene is possibly TRBD1 (6 bases). Germline CDR1 reads DFQATT; CDR2 reads SNEGSKA (reference sequence). The V gene lost 3 bases and the J gene lost 7 bases, with 16 bases spanning the gap. This CDR3 has 14 residues.

This clonotype was observed many times. The chain has TRBV6-1 and TRBJ2-7; 9 bases map to TRBD1. The V gene end was trimmed by 10 bases and the J gene end by 3 bases; junction bases not matched to a gene: 4. The CDR3 runs 12 residues. Germline V gene data show CDR1 as MNHNS and CDR2 as SASEGT. DNA of the CDR3: TGTGCCACCCAGACAGGGGGCTACGAGCAGTACTTC. Residues: CATQTGGYEQYF.

J is TRBJ1-5 and V is TRBV20-1, with D possibly TRBD1 on 5 matching bases. The germline V and J ends were trimmed by 5 bases and 1 base, with 12 bases remaining between them. This CDR3 contains 14 residues. Germline V gene data show CDR1 as DFQATT and CDR2 as SNEGSKA (reference sequence). The CDR3 spells CSALGTVSNQPQHF. The CDR3 region has the DNA TGCAGTGCTCTCGGGACGGTGAGCAATCAGCCCCAGCATTTT.

This clonotype was counted ten times or more. The chain is built from TRBV7-2 and TRBJ2-1; 11 positions match TRBD2. The CDR3 has 16 residues. Germline CDR1 SGHTA, CDR2 FQGNSA. V was clipped by 6 bases and J by 5 bases; unmatched bases: 9. CDR3 nucleotides: TGTGCCAGCAGTTCGCAAACTAGCGGGGGCCACAATGAGCAGTTCTTC. It yields the protein CASSSQTSGGHNEQFF.

In this sample, this clonotype turned up many times. V and J are TRBV6-1 and TRBJ2-1; D gene unclear. The CDR3 is 10 amino acids. Germline V gene sequence: CDR1 MNHNS, CDR2 SASEGT. V lost 7 bases, J lost 9 bases, and 7 bases lay in between. CDR3 DNA: TGTGCCAGCACCGACACTGAGCAGTTCTTC. It translates to CASTDTEQFF.